A single sample is the source of the 17 T cell receptor beta chains below, sequenced in a study of vaccination and CD4 T cells after COVID-19. No antigen is known for these receptors. The assay that was used to sequence DNA from cultured CD4+ T cells was the Oncomine TCR Beta short-read assay. One entry per CDR3 protein, called by TCRdb with MiXCR from the PCR reads. Seen here are about 21,000 distinct CDR3 sequences, 62% observed once, and the top ten hold more than 20%. Sample treatment: approximately 11-day PBMC culture with coronavirus spike peptide pools or control peptides (ViraFEST assay). The source was CD4+ T cells from blood, cultured in vitro, collected before SARS-CoV-2 vaccination. The receptor source for this set is a human donor who received a COVID-19 vaccine.

This clonotype was seen only once. This chain uses TRBV20-1 with TRBJ1-2; maybe TRBD1 (6 bases). Germline-derived CDR1 and CDR2 are DFQATT and SNEGSKA (reference sequence). Trimming removed 3 bases from V and 3 bases from J, with 20 bases in between. This CDR3 contains 16 residues. The CDR3 DNA follows: TGCAGTGCTAGCGGAGGGCGGGGGCGTTCTTACTATGGCTACACCTTC. Translated, it gives CSASGGRGRSYYGYTF.

This chain uses TRBV7-6 with TRBJ2-5; 7 nucleotides match TRBD2. The CDR3 loop spans 14 amino acids. Germline loops: CDR1 SGHVS, CDR2 FNYEAQ. V lost 5 bases, J lost 4 bases, and 7 bases stayed unmatched. The CDR3 here is CASSKRWGGETQYF. The DNA of the CDR3 is TGTGCCAGCAGCAAGCGCTGGGGGGGAGAGACCCAGTACTTC.

The V and J genes are TRBV7-9 and TRBJ2-3; TRBD2 matches at 12 bases. Trimming at V came to 5 bases and at J to 5 bases, leaving 8 bases not matched to a gene. CDR1 SEHNR and CDR2 FQNEAQ come from the germline V gene (reference sequence). This CDR3 region has 16 residues. The CDR3 is CASSHRLAGVQDTQYF. The CDR3 DNA reads TGTGCCAGCAGCCATCGACTAGCGGGGGTACAAGATACGCAGTATTTT.

The chain combines TRBV12-3 or TRBV12-4 with TRBJ1-5; possible D gene TRBD1, 6 bases. With 6 bases removed from V and 5 bases from J, the gap between germline ends came to 14 bases. The CDR3 contains 14 residues. Here the CDR3 reads CASREQGRDQPQHF. In DNA, the CDR3 is TGTGCCAGCAGGGAACAGGGAAGAGATCAGCCCCAGCATTTT.

The chain couples TRBV19 to TRBJ1-2; D gene uncertain. This CDR3 has 15 amino acids. The germline V and J ends were trimmed by 7 bases and 4 bases, with 19 bases remaining between them. Germline V gene lookup returns CDR1 LNHDA and CDR2 SQIVND (reference sequence). The CDR3 loop is CASTPLERAGYGYTF. The CDR3 bases are TGTGCCAGTACCCCTCTCGAACGTGCCGGCTATGGCTACACCTTC.

This rearrangement joins TRBV6-5 to TRBJ1-6, with 9 bases that match TRBD1. CDR1 is MNHEY, CDR2 SVGAGI, per germline. V lost 6 bases and J lost 8; bases outside the gene matches: 5. The CDR3 extends over 14 amino acids. The CDR3 here is CASRYRGLDSPLHF. CDR3 coding DNA: TGTGCCAGCAGGTACAGGGGGCTCGATTCACCCCTCCACTTT.

The chain combines TRBV24-1 with TRBJ2-7; 9 bases are shared with TRBD1. Germline CDR1 reads KGHDR; CDR2 reads SFDVKD. The CDR3 sequence is 15 residues long. V shed 4 bases, J shed 5 bases, and the junction held 8 bases outside the gene matches. CDR3 in DNA: TGTGCCACCAGTGACCAAACAGGGGGCTGGGACGAGCAGTACTTC. It translates to CATSDQTGGWDEQYF.

V gene TRBV10-3 combines with J gene TRBJ2-7; 7 nucleotides agree with TRBD1. J gave up 5 bases and V 6 bases, and 7 bases lay outside the gene matches. CDR3 length: 13 residues. CDR1 ENHRY and CDR2 SYGVKD come from the germline V gene. The CDR3 DNA is TGTGCCATCAGAGACAGGGTACACCACGAGCAGTACTTC. Amino acid sequence: CAIRDRVHHEQYF.

The count of this clonotype is one. The chain carries TRBV12-3 or TRBV12-4 and TRBJ1-1; 9 bases are a match to TRBD1. The CDR3 is 12 residues long. V was clipped by 5 bases and J by 11 bases; unmatched bases: 6. Here the CDR3 DNA reads TGTGCCAGCAGTGACCGGGACAGGGTGGCTTTCTTT. This codes for CASSDRDRVAFF.

This chain's CDR3 is CAIKGQGDTGELFF. CDR3 sequence (DNA): TGTGCCATTAAGGGACAGGGAGACACCGGGGAGCTGTTTTTT. The chain recombines TRBV10-3 with TRBJ2-2; 9 bases map to TRBD1. Germline V lookup: CDR1 ENHRY, CDR2 SYGVKD. V shed 9 bases and J 3 bases; nucleotides not matched to a gene: 5. The CDR3 is 14 residues long.

The chain employs TRBV12-3 or TRBV12-4 and TRBJ2-6; tentative D call: TRBD2 (5 bases). The V gene lost 5 bases and the J gene lost 4 bases, with 12 bases spanning the gap. The CDR3 totals 15 residues. The CDR3 nucleotides are TGTGCCAGCAGTCCCCCATCGGGGGGGGCCAACGTCCTGACTTTC. It is translated as CASSPPSGGANVLTF.

The CDR3 reads CSASTTDGLIETQYF. CDR3 DNA: TGCAGTGCTAGCACCACAGACGGGCTCATAGAGACCCAGTACTTC. The rearrangement joins TRBV20-1 to TRBJ2-5, with D unresolved. Germline CDR1 and CDR2: DFQATT and SNEGSKA (reference sequence). This CDR3 has 15 amino acids. With 3 bases removed from V and 4 bases from J, the gap between germline ends came to 18 bases.

About this clonotype itself: At one end the junction does not follow the germline gene, possibly because of a read error. The rearrangement links TRBV27 to TRBJ1-6, with a weak D call TRBD1 (5 bases). This CDR3 comprises 15 residues. From germline, CDR1 is MNHEY and CDR2 SMNVEV (reference sequence). In nucleotides, the CDR3 is TGTGTCAGCAAGGGGAAAGGGCAGGGAAATTCACCCCTCCACTTT. Translated, it gives CVSKGKGQGNSPLHF.

V gene TRBV20-1 combines with J gene TRBJ1-5; no clear D gene. Germline assignment: CDR1 DFQATT and CDR2 SNEGSKA (reference sequence). V lost 3 bases, J lost 4 bases, and 19 bases lay in between. The length of the CDR3 is 16 residues. CDR3 bases: TGCAGTGCTAGTCGGAGGCAGGCCACGCGGAATCAGCCCCAGCATTTT. Translation: CSASRRQATRNQPQHF.

This chain uses TRBV20-1 with TRBJ2-5, with 12 bases aligning to TRBD2. J gave up 3 bases and V 1 base, and 0 bases lay outside the gene matches. This CDR3 is 14 amino acids long. CDR1 DFQATT and CDR2 SNEGSKA come from the germline V gene (reference sequence). In DNA form, the CDR3 reads TGCAGTGCTAGAGGGACTAGCGGGGAAGAGACCCAGTACTTC. Its protein product is CSARGTSGEETQYF.

This clonotype appeared a few times. V gene TRBV20-1 combines with J gene TRBJ2-5; D gene unclear. Germline-derived CDR1 and CDR2 are DFQATT and SNEGSKA (reference sequence). The V and J ends lost 0 bases and 4 bases respectively, with 9 bases between them. The CDR3 is 13 amino acids. The CDR3 here is CSARDANRETQYF. The CDR3 DNA reads TGCAGTGCTAGAGATGCCAATCGAGAGACCCAGTACTTC.

The chain couples TRBV6-1 to TRBJ1-2, with 7 bases aligning to TRBD1. Trimming took 0 bases from V and 8 from J; bases not matched to a gene: 6. Per the germline V gene, CDR1 is MNHNS and CDR2 is SASEGT. This CDR3 is built from 14 residues. CDR3 sequence reads: CASSEALRQGGYTF. The CDR3 DNA reads as TGTGCCAGCAGTGAAGCGCTTCGACAGGGAGGCTACACCTTC.